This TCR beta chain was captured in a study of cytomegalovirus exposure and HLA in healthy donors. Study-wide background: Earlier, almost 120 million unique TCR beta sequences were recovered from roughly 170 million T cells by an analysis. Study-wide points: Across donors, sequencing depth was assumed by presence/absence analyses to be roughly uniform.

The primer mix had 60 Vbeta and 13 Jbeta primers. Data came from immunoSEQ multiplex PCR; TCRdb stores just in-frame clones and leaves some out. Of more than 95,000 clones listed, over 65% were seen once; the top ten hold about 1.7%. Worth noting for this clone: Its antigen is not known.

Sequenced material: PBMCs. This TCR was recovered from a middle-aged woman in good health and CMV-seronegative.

DNA of the CDR3: TGTGCCAGCAGCTTACAGGTCGCAGGGAGCAATCAGCCCCAGCATTTT. Residues: CASSLQVAGSNQPQHF. The chain joins TRBV5-5 to TRBJ1-5; weak D call: TRBD1 (5 bases). V was cut by 2 bases and J by 1 base, with 13 bases left in between. The CDR3 has 16 amino acids. Germline V gene data show CDR1 as SGHKS and CDR2 as YYEKEE (reference sequence).